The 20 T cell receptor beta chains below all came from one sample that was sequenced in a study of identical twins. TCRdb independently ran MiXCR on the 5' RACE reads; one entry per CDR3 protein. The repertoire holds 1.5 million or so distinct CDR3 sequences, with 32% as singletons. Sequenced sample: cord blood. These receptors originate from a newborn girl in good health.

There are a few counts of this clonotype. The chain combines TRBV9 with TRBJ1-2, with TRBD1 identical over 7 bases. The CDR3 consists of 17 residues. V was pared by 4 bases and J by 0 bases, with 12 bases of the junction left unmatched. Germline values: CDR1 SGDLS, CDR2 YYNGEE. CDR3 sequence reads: CASSPTPPGTANYGYTF. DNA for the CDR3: TGTGCCAGCAGCCCAACTCCTCCCGGGACAGCTAACTATGGCTACACCTTC.

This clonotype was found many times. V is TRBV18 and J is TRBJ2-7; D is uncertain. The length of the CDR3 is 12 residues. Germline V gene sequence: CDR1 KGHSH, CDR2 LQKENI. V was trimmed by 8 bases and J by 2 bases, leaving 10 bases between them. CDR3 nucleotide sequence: TGTGCCAGCAGTCCTAGACCCTACGAGCAGTACTTC. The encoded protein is CASSPRPYEQYF.

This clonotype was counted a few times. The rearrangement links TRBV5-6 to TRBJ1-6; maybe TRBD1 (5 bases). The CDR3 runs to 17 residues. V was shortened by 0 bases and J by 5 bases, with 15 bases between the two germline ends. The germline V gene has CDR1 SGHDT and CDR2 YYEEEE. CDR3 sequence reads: CASSLASGSKDNSPLHF. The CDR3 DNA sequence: TGTGCCAGCAGCTTGGCCTCAGGGTCCAAGGATAATTCACCCCTCCACTTT.

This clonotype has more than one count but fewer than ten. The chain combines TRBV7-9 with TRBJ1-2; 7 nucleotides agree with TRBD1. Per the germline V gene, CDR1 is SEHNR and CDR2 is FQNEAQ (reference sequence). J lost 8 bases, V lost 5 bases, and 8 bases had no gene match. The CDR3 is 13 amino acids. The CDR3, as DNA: TGTGCCAGCAGCGCACACAGGGGAGGCGGCTACACCTTC. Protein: CASSAHRGGGYTF.

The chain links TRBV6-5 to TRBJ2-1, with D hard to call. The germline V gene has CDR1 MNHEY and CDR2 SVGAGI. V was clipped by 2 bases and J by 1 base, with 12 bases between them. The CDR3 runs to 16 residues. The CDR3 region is CASSYGGGVSYNEQFF. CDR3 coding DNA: TGTGCCAGCAGTTACGGTGGTGGGGTGTCCTACAATGAGCAGTTCTTC.

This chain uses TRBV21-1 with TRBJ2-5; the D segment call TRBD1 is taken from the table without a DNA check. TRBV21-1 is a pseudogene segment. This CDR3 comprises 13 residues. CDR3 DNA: TGTGCCAGCAGCTGGACAAGGAGAGAGACCCAGTACTTC. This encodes CASSWTRRETQYF.

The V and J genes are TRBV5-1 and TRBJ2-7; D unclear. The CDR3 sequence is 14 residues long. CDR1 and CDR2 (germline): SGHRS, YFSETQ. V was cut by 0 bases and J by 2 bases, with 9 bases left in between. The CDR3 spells CASSLDGKTYEQYF. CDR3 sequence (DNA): TGCGCCAGCAGCTTGGATGGAAAAACCTACGAGCAGTACTTC.

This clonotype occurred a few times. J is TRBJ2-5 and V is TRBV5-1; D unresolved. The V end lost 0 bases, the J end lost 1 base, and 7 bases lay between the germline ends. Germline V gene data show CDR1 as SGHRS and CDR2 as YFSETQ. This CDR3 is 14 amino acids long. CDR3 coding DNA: TGCGCCAGCAGCTTGGTGGCAGCCCAAGAGACCCAGTACTTC. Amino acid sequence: CASSLVAAQETQYF. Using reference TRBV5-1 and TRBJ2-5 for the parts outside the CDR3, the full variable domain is KAGVTQTPRYLIKTRGQQVTLSCSPISGHRSVSWYQQTPGQGLQFLFEYFSETQRNKGNFPGRFSGRQFSNSRSEMNVSTLELGDSALYLCASSLVAAQETQYFGPGTRLLVL.

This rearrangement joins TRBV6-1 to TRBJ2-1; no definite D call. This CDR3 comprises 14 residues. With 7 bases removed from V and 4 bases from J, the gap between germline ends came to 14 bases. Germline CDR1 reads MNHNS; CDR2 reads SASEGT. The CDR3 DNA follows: TGTGCCAGCACTTATCTAGATTTTTACAATGAGCAGTTCTTC. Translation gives CASTYLDFYNEQFF.

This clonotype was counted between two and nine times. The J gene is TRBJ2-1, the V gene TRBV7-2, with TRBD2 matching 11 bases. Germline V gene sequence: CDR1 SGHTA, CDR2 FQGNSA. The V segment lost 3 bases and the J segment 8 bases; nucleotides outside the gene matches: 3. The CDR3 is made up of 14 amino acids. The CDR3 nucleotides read TGTGCCAGCAGCTTGGGACTAGCGGCCCATGAGCAGTTCTTC. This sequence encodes CASSLGLAAHEQFF. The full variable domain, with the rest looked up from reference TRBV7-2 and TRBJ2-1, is GAGVSQSPSNKVTEKGKDVELRCDPISGHTALYWYRQSLGQGLEFLIYFQGNSAPDKSGLPSDRFSAERTGGSVSTLTIQRTQQEDSAVYLCASSLGLAAHEQFFGPGTRLTVL.

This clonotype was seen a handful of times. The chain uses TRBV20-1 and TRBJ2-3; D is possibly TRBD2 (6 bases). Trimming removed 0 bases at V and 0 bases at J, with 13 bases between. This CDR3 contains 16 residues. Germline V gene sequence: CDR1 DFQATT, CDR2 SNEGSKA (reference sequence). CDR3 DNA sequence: TGCAGTGCTAGAGAGCGCCTAGCGATAAGCACAGATACGCAGTATTTT. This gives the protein CSARERLAISTDTQYF.

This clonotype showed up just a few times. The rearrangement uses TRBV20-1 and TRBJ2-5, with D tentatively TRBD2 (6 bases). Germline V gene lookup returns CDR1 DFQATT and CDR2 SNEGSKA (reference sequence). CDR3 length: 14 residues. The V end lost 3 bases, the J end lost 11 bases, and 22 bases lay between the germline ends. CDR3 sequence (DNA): TGCAGTGCTAGGCGTTCGGGGGTCTACAATGAGCAGTACTTC. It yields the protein CSARRSGVYNEQYF.

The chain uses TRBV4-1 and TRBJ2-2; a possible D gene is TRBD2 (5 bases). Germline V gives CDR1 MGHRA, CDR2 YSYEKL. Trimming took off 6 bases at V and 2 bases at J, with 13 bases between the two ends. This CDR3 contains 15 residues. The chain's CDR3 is CASRVRTPNTGELFF. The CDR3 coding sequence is TGCGCCAGCAGGGTAAGGACTCCTAACACCGGGGAGCTGTTTTTT.

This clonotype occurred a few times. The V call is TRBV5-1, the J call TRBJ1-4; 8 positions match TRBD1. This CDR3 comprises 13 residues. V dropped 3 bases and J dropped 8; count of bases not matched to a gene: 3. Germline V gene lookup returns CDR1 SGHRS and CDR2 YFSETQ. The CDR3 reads CASSSDRDEKLFF. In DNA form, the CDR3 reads TGCGCCAGCAGCTCGGACAGGGACGAAAAACTGTTTTTT.

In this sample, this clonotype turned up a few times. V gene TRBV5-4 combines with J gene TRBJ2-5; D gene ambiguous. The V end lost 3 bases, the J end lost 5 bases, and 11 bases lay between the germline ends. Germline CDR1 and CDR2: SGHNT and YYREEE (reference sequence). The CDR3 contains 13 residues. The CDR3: CASSYSLLETQYF. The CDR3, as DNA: TGTGCCAGCAGCTACTCCCTTTTGGAGACCCAGTACTTC.

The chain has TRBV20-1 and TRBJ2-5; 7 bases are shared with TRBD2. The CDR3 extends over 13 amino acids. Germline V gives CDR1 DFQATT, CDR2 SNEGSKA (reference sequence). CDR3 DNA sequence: TGCGCGAAAAAGGGACTAACCTACAATGAGCAGTACTTC. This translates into CAKKGLTYNEQYF.

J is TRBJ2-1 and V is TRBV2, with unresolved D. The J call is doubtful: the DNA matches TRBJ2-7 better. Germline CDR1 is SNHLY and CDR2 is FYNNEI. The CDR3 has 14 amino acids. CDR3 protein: CASSEHSSYNEQYF. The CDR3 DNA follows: TGTGCCAGCAGTGAACACAGCTCCTACAATGAGCAGTACTTC.

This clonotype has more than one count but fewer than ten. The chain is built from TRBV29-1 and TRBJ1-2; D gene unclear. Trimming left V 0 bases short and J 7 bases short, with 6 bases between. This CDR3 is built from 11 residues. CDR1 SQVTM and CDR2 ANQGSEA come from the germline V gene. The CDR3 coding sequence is TGCAGCGTTGAAGATCTTCTTGGCTACACCTTC. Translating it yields CSVEDLLGYTF.

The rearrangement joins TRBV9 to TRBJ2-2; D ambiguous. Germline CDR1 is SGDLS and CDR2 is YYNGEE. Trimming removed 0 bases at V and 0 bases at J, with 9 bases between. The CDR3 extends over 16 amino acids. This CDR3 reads CASSVGVGANTGELFF. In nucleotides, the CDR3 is TGTGCCAGCAGCGTAGGGGTCGGCGCGAACACCGGGGAGCTGTTTTTT.

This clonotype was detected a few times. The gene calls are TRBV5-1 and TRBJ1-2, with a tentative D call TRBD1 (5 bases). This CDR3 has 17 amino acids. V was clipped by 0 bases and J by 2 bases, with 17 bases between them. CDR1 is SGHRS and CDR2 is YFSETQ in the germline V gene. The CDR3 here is CASSLVSLPGRNYGYTF. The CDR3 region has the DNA TGCGCCAGCAGCTTGGTTAGTCTTCCGGGACGGAACTATGGCTACACCTTC.